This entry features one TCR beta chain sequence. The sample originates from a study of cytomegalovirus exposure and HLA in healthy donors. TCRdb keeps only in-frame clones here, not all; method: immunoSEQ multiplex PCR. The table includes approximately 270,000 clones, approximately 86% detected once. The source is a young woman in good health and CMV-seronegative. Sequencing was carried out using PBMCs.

The CDR3 sequence is CASSAQGESPLHF. The CDR3 region has the DNA TGTGCCAGCAGCGCCCAGGGGGAATCACCCCTCCACTTT. The V and J genes are TRBV11-1 and TRBJ1-6; 7 bases map to TRBD1. The CDR3 contains 13 residues. Trimming took 5 bases from V and 10 from J; bases not matched to a gene: 5. CDR1 and CDR2 (germline): SGHAT, FQDESV (reference sequence).